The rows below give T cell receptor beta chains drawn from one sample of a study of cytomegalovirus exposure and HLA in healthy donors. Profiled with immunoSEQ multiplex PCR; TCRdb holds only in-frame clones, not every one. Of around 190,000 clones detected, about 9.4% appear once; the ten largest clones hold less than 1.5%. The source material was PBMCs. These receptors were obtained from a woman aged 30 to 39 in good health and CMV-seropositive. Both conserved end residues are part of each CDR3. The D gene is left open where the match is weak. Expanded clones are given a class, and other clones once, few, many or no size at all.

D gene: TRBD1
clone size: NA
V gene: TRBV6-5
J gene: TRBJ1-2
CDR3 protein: CASTPLAGGYYGYTF
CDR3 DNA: TGTGCCAGCACCCCATTGGCAGGGGGGTACTATGGCTACACCTTC

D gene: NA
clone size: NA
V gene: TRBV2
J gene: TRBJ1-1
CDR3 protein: CASSPAQGTEAFF
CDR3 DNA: TGTGCCAGCAGCCCTGCCCAGGGGACTGAAGCTTTCTTT

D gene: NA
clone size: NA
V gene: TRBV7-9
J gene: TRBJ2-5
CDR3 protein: CASTISGEETQYF
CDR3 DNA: TGTGCCAGCACAATTTCGGGGGAAGAGACCCAGTACTTC

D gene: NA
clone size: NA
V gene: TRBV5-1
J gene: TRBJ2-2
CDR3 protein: CASSSVPDTGELFF
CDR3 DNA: TGCGCCAGCAGCTCCGTTCCCGACACCGGGGAGCTGTTTTTT

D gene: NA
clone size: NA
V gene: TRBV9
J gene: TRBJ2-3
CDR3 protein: CASSAGTIRTDTQYF
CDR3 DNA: TGTGCCAGCAGCGCCGGGACAATCCGCACAGATACGCAGTATTTT

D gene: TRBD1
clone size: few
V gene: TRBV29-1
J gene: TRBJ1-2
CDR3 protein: CSVKTGGRSNYGYTF
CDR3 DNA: TGCAGCGTCAAAACAGGGGGCAGATCTAACTATGGCTACACCTTC

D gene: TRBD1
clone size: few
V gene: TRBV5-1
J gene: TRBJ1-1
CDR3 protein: CASAEGAGNTEAFF
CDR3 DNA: TGCGCCAGCGCGGAGGGGGCGGGCAATACTGAAGCTTTCTTT

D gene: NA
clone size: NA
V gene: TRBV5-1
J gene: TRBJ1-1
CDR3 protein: CASRGQENTEAFF
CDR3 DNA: TGCGCCAGCAGGGGGCAGGAGAACACTGAAGCTTTCTTT

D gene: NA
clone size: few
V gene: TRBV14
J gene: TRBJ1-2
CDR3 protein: CASSPAYRVGYTF
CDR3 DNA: TGTGCCAGCAGCCCTGCGTACAGGGTTGGCTACACCTTC

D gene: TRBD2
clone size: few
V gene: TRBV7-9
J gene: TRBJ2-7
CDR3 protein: CASSLAGLREDKGDEQYF
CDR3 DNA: TGTGCCAGCAGCTTAGCGGGCCTTCGGGAGGATAAGGGCGACGAGCAGTACTTC